This TCR beta chain was identified during a study of shared clonotypes between healthy human individuals. Whole-study context: The study enrolled a couple of women and three men aged 18 to 49.

Each subset's genomic DNA was split evenly across several immunoSEQ plates. Clones were sequenced by immunoSEQ multiplex PCR, and TCRdb holds only the in-frame ones, with some missing. The sample lists 530,000 or so clones; around 79% were seen once. The V end lost 7 bases, the J end lost 1 base, and 7 bases lay between the germline ends. This CDR3 is built from 12 residues. Per the germline V gene, CDR1 is MGHDK and CDR2 is SYGVNS. Each of the donors was a healthy adult who was HIV-negative and had not had a recent acute infection or vaccination. The unsorted samples took approximately 98 million PBMCs to get genomic DNA.

Sequenced material: PBMCs. J is TRBJ1-1 and V is TRBV25-1; unclear D gene. The source is a middle-aged woman in good health. Some clones in this sample may be carry-over from other donors' samples. CDR3 protein: CASMTQNTEAFF. DNA for the CDR3: TGTGCCAGCATGACACAGAACACTGAAGCTTTCTTT.